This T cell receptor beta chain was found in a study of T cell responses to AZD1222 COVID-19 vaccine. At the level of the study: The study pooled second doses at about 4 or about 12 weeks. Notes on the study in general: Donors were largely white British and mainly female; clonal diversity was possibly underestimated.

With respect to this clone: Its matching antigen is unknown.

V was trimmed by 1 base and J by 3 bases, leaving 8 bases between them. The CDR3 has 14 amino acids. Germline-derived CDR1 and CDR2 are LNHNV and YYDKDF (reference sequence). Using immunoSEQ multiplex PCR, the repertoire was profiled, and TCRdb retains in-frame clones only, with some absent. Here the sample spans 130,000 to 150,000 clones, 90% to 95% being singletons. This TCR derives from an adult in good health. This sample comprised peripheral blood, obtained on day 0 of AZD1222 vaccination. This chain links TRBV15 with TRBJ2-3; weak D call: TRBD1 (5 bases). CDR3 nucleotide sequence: TGTGCCACCAGCAGAGGGGGCCGGACAGATACGCAGTATTTT. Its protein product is CATSRGGRTDTQYF.